This T cell receptor (beta chain) was captured by sequencing in a study of blood T cells in healthy people across ages. Study-level points and caveats: Per million T cells, the diversity of TCR beta decreased roughly linearly as age advanced. More naive CD4+ cells and higher diversity were found in long-lived than in aged donors.

The CDR3 is 12 amino acids. The germline gives CDR1 SGHTA, CDR2 FQGTGA. This clonotype was seen a single time. Its antigen is not identified. A read error may be the cause here, since a much bigger clone is one base away. A second PCR of roughly 6 to 12 cycles used a sample-barcoded 5' primer and a J-beta primer mix. TCRdb analysed the 5' RACE reads with MiXCR anew, one entry per CDR3 protein. The sample contains about 1,500,000 distinct CDR3 sequences, 25% to 30% of which appear only once. The source of this sequence is a woman aged 25 to 45 in good health. Sequencing input: blood. The chain joins TRBV7-3 to TRBJ2-1, with no clear D. CDR3 DNA sequence: TGTGTCAGCCCTCTCACACCCAATGAGCAGTTCTTC. It translates to CVSPLTPNEQFF.